The 23 T cell receptor beta chains given below trace back to one sample, sequenced in a study of shared clonotypes between healthy human individuals. Profiled with immunoSEQ multiplex PCR; TCRdb holds only in-frame clones, not every one. The sample shows about 1.1 million clones, about four fifths of them seen only once. Sequences were obtained from memory CD4+ T cells from PBMCs. Subset indicated: CD45RA-negative fraction. These receptors came from a young man in good health. Some clones in this sample may be carry-over from other donors' samples.

The chain carries TRBV19 and TRBJ1-1, with a tentative D call TRBD1 (5 bases). Between the trimmed V and J ends, which lost 2 bases and 4 bases, there was a span of 20 bases. Per germline, CDR1 LNHDA and CDR2 SQIVND (reference sequence). This CDR3 contains 17 residues. The CDR3 nucleotides are TGTGCCAGTAGTATATGGTCTGCAGGGAGGTCTAGCACTGAAGCTTTCTTT. It codes for CASSIWSAGRSSTEAFF.

The rearrangement joins TRBV7-6 to TRBJ2-7; 10 nucleotides agree with TRBD2. CDR1 and CDR2 from the germline V gene are SGHVS and FNYEAQ. The CDR3 extends over 16 amino acids. Germline trimming cut 4 bases from V and 4 bases from J; bases unmatched to any gene: 10. The CDR3 here is CASSWALAGARYEQYF. DNA for the CDR3: TGTGCCAGCAGCTGGGCTCTAGCGGGAGCGCGGTACGAGCAGTACTTC.

This clone has a handful of counts. Other DNA sequences within the sample encode an identical CDR3. V usage is TRBV19 and J usage is TRBJ1-1; D is ambiguous. Trimming took 3 bases from V and 4 from J, leaving 12 bases between them. The CDR3 spans 14 residues. The germline CDR1 and CDR2 sequences are LNHDA and SQIVND (reference sequence). CDR3 sequence (DNA): TGTGCCAGTAGTATCGTCAGGAGAGGCACTGAAGCTTTCTTT. It codes for CASSIVRRGTEAFF.

This clone was counted between two and nine times. V and J are TRBV21-1 and TRBJ1-2. TRBV21-1 is classified as a pseudogene. The CDR3 extends over 15 amino acids. The CDR3 coding sequence is TGTGCCAGCAGCAGAAGACAGGGAGGGGTCTATGGCTACACCTTC. Its protein is CASSRRQGGVYGYTF.

This chain uses TRBV4-2 with TRBJ2-5; D remains ambiguous. Germline V gives CDR1 LGHNA, CDR2 YNFKEQ. CDR3 length: 14 residues. V lost 3 bases and J lost 0, with 8 bases in between. The CDR3 region has the DNA TGTGCCAGCAGCCAGGTTAAGTACCAAGAGACCCAGTACTTC. This sequence encodes CASSQVKYQETQYF.

This clone was counted a few times. This rearrangement joins TRBV28 to TRBJ1-5; 8 nucleotides match TRBD1. Germline V gives CDR1 MDHEN, CDR2 SYDVKM. There are 15 residues in the CDR3. V lost 6 bases to trimming and J lost 3 bases; unmatched junction nucleotides: 7. CDR3 amino acids: CASSRDRGPNQPQHF. Written as DNA, the CDR3 is TGTGCCAGCAGCCGAGACAGGGGTCCCAATCAGCCCCAGCATTTT.

A word on this clone: One end of the junction does not line up with germline, which may come from a read error. This chain joins TRBV7-9 and TRBJ1-1; D perhaps matches TRBD1 (5 bases). The germline gives CDR1 SEHNR, CDR2 FQNEAQ (reference sequence). CDR3 length: 14 residues. The CDR3 protein is CASSLAGETAEAFF. CDR3 sequence (DNA): TGTGCCAGCAGCCTAGCGGGGGAGACAGCTGAAGCTTTCTTT.

The CDR3 DNA is TGTGCCAGCAGTTATAAGGGGAATGAAAAACTGTTTTTT. This codes for CASSYKGNEKLFF. V gene TRBV6-5 combines with J gene TRBJ1-4, with D tentatively TRBD1 (5 bases). Germline V lookup: CDR1 MNHEY, CDR2 SVGAGI. CDR3 length: 13 residues. The V end was cut by 3 bases, the J end by 5 bases, with 7 bases between.

This clone was detected a few times. The chain carries TRBV29-1 and TRBJ2-1; D call uncertain. CDR3 size: 11 residues. Germline V gene sequence: CDR1 SQVTM, CDR2 ANQGSEA. The V gene lost 5 bases and the J gene lost 7 bases, with 9 bases spanning the gap. CDR3 DNA: TGCAGCGTTCTGGTGTCGAATGAGCAGTTCTTC. As protein: CSVLVSNEQFF.

The CDR3 nucleotides are TGCGCCAGGGGAACTAGCGGGAGGCTCTACGAGCAGTACTTC. Translation gives CARGTSGRLYEQYF. The chain combines TRBV5-1 with TRBJ2-7; 12 bases are a match to TRBD2. There are 14 residues in the CDR3. Losses at the gene ends were 8 bases for V and 3 bases for J; bases not matched to a gene: 6. Germline CDR1 reads SGHRS; CDR2 reads YFSETQ.

This clone was detected once. This rearrangement joins TRBV29-1 to TRBJ2-4, with D possibly being TRBD1 or TRBD2 (5 bases each). V lost 7 bases to trimming and J lost 6 bases, with 10 bases between them. This CDR3 contains 11 residues. Germline assignment: CDR1 SQVTM and CDR2 ANQGSEA. The CDR3 sequence is CSAGPTNIQYF. In nucleotides, the CDR3 is TGCAGCGCGGGACCGACAAACATTCAGTACTTC.

This clone came up a few times. The chain recombines TRBV11-2 with TRBJ2-1; TRBD1 is a possible D gene (5 bases). The V end lost 5 bases, the J end lost 1 base, and 18 bases lay between the germline ends. Looked up from germline, CDR1 is SGHAT and CDR2 is FQNNGV. CDR3 length equals 17 residues. The CDR3 protein is CASSVGHRSNSYNEQFF. The CDR3 nucleotides read TGTGCCAGCAGCGTCGGACACAGGTCGAATTCCTACAATGAGCAGTTCTTC.

This clone was seen only once. This rearrangement joins TRBV11-2 to TRBJ1-2, with D uncertain. The CDR3 covers 14 residues. V lost 0 bases, J lost 4 bases, and 9 bases lay in between. Germline V lookup: CDR1 SGHAT, CDR2 FQNNGV. The DNA of the CDR3 is TGTGCCAGCAGCTTAGAGCGTCAGAGCTATGGCTACACCTTC. It translates to CASSLERQSYGYTF.

The V call is TRBV28, the J call TRBJ1-5; 9 nucleotides align to TRBD1. Germline trimming cut 5 bases from V and 1 base from J; bases unmatched to any gene: 9. This CDR3 is 17 amino acids long. Germline V lookup: CDR1 MDHEN, CDR2 SYDVKM. The DNA for the CDR3 is TGTGCCAGCAGTCGGGACAGGGTGGGGTGGAGCAATCAGCCCCAGCATTTT. Translating gives CASSRDRVGWSNQPQHF.

The chain couples TRBV11-1 to TRBJ2-7; 13 bases align to TRBD2. CDR3 length: 16 amino acids. Germline V gene data show CDR1 as SGHAT and CDR2 as FQDESV (reference sequence). Trimming removed 5 bases from V and 3 bases from J; junction bases left unmatched: 7. CDR3 in DNA: TGTGCCAGCAGCGGTGGACTAGCGGGAGTTGGCTACGAGCAGTACTTC. This encodes CASSGGLAGVGYEQYF.

This clone appeared many times. The V gene is TRBV10-2, the J gene TRBJ2-1; 7 positions match TRBD2. The ends lost 10 bases at V and 3 bases at J; junction bases unmatched: 9. Per germline, CDR1 WSHSY and CDR2 SAAADI. This CDR3 spans 14 amino acids. The CDR3 reads CATSSGPLYNEQFF. In DNA form, the CDR3 reads TGCGCCACCTCTAGCGGACCCCTCTACAATGAGCAGTTCTTC.

The chain links TRBV5-1 to TRBJ1-1; D is unclear. With 2 bases removed from V and 2 bases from J, the gap between germline ends came to 13 bases. This CDR3 contains 15 residues. Germline V gives CDR1 SGHRS, CDR2 YFSETQ. Written as DNA, the CDR3 is TGCGCCAGCAGCTTTTACCTGGGCGTTAACACTGAAGCTTTCTTT. The encoded protein is CASSFYLGVNTEAFF.

The gene calls are TRBV11-1 and TRBJ2-3; no definite D call. Germline lookup yields CDR1 SGHAT and CDR2 FQDESV (reference sequence). The ends were cut back, 5 bases at V and 0 bases at J, with 9 bases in the middle. The CDR3 extends over 14 amino acids. The CDR3 is CASSPIQSTDTQYF. The CDR3 DNA is TGTGCCAGCAGCCCTATACAGAGCACAGATACGCAGTATTTT.

V gene TRBV20-1 combines with J gene TRBJ1-1; no reliable D call. The V and J ends lost 5 bases and 8 bases respectively, with 6 bases between them. The germline CDR1 and CDR2 sequences are DFQATT and SNEGSKA (reference sequence). This CDR3 comprises 9 residues. As DNA, the CDR3 is TGCAGTGCTGGTGAAGAAGCTTTCTTT. Protein sequence: CSAGEEAFF.

This clone was observed a single time. Other nucleotide sequences from this sample produce the same CDR3. The gene calls are TRBV6-1 and TRBJ2-7; 7 nucleotides match TRBD1. This CDR3 region has 13 residues. V was clipped by 2 bases and J by 4 bases; unmatched bases: 2. CDR1 is MNHNS and CDR2 is SASEGT in the germline V gene. The CDR3: CASSENRGYEQYF. The CDR3 nucleotides are TGTGCCAGCAGTGAAAACAGGGGTTACGAGCAGTACTTC.

The chain is built from TRBV20-1 and TRBJ1-2; possible D gene TRBD1, 5 bases. The germline gives CDR1 DFQATT, CDR2 SNEGSKA (reference sequence). The CDR3 consists of 11 residues. Trimming pared 3 bases from V and 8 bases from J, leaving 10 bases between. The CDR3 reads CSARGGMGYTF. The CDR3 DNA reads as TGCAGTGCTAGGGGGGGGATGGGCTACACCTTC.

This clone was found many times. This chain joins TRBV18 and TRBJ2-7, with TRBD2 matching over 8 bases. V was pared by 5 bases and J by 3 bases, with 0 bases of the junction left unmatched. The CDR3 runs to 12 residues. Germline V gives CDR1 KGHSH, CDR2 LQKENI. CDR3 sequence (DNA): TGTGCCAGCTCAGGGACTAGCTACGAGCAGTACTTC. It yields the protein CASSGTSYEQYF.

This clone came up once. The CDR3, as DNA: TGTGCCAGCAGTGACTTTACTCCCCCTTTCGACGAGCAGTACTTC. The encoded protein is CASSDFTPPFDEQYF. V is TRBV25-1 and J is TRBJ2-7; D is undetermined. The CDR3 length is 15 residues. Trimming removed 3 bases from V and 5 bases from J, with 17 bases in between. Germline-derived CDR1 and CDR2 are MGHDK and SYGVNS.